A single sample is the source of the 13 T cell receptor beta chains below, sequenced in a study of radiotherapy plus CTLA-4 blockade in lung cancer. Measured with immunoSEQ multiplex PCR; TCRdb has only the in-frame clones, and not every one. The profile shows 85,000 to 90,000 clones, more than 85% of them singletons. This specimen was peripheral blood, taken from a patient treated with radiotherapy plus ipilimumab. The receptors stem from a human donor with non-small cell lung cancer that progressed on radiotherapy plus ipilimumab.

This chain uses TRBV11-2 with TRBJ1-3; the D gene is possibly TRBD1 (6 bases). V lost 5 bases, J lost 0 bases, and 17 bases lay in between. The CDR3 sequence is 17 residues long. Per the germline V gene, CDR1 is SGHAT and CDR2 is FQNNGV. Written as DNA, the CDR3 is TGTGCCAGCAGCGTGAACAGGGACTCTAACTCTGGAAACACCATATATTTT. Translating it yields CASSVNRDSNSGNTIYF.

The V call is TRBV9, the J call TRBJ2-5; D unresolved. This CDR3 spans 12 amino acids. Germline-derived CDR1 and CDR2 are SGDLS and YYNGEE. V lost 0 bases, J lost 4 bases, and 4 bases lay in between. The CDR3 DNA sequence: TGTGCCAGCAGCGTAGGGGGAGAGACCCAGTACTTC. The encoded protein is CASSVGGETQYF. The entire variable domain, with the rest obtained from reference TRBV9 and TRBJ2-5, is as follows: DSGVTQTPKHLITATGQRVTLRCSPRSGDLSVYWYQQSLDQGLQFLIQYYNGEERAKGNILERFSAQQFPDLHSELNLSSLELGDSALYFCASSVGGETQYFGPGTRLLVL.

The gene calls are TRBV30 and TRBJ2-7; D might be TRBD1 (6 bases). The CDR3 runs 16 residues. Germline V gives CDR1 GTSNPN, CDR2 SVGIG (reference sequence). V was cut by 2 bases and J by 4 bases, with 21 bases left in between. The CDR3 protein is CAWSSYRALGAYEQYF. The CDR3 DNA is TGTGCCTGGAGTTCCTACCGGGCCTTGGGGGCTTACGAGCAGTACTTC.

This clone appeared a single time. The chain is built from TRBV5-1 and TRBJ1-4; D is unresolved. CDR1 SGHRS and CDR2 YFSETQ come from the germline V gene. With 3 bases removed from V and 7 bases from J, the gap between germline ends came to 19 bases. The CDR3 runs to 16 residues. The CDR3 DNA follows: TGCGCCAGCAGCTCTTCAACCGGGTCCACGGGTGAAAAACTGTTTTTT. Its protein is CASSSSTGSTGEKLFF.

The chain is built from TRBV5-3 and TRBJ1-2; TRBD1 matches at 7 bases. TRBV5-3 is reported as an ORF; its role is uncertain. The CDR3 runs 20 residues. The trim removed 1 base at V and 4 bases at J, leaving 22 bases unmatched. The CDR3: CARSLIWTGGFKSQRYGYTF. The CDR3 nucleotides are TGTGCCAGAAGCTTGATATGGACAGGAGGTTTTAAATCGCAACGCTATGGCTACACCTTC.

The genes are TRBV7-3 and TRBJ1-6, with 8 bases aligning to TRBD1. This CDR3 has 15 amino acids. V lost 5 bases to trimming and J lost 6 bases; unmatched junction nucleotides: 6. The germline V gene encodes CDR1 SGHTA and CDR2 FQGTGA. CDR3 loop: CASSPHGQGNSPLHF. The DNA of the CDR3 is TGTGCCAGCAGCCCCCACGGACAGGGTAATTCACCCCTCCACTTT.

This clone was detected once. The rearrangement uses TRBV6-6 and TRBJ1-1; TRBD1 agrees at 7 bases. CDR1 MNHNY and CDR2 SVGAGI come from the germline V gene (reference sequence). There are 13 residues in the CDR3. Trimming took 6 bases from V and 5 from J; bases not matched to a gene: 6. CDR3 nucleotides: TGTGCCAGCAGAGACAGGGAGGGTACTGAAGCTTTCTTT. This sequence encodes CASRDREGTEAFF.

This clone was seen once. This chain connects TRBV9 to TRBJ2-5; D may be TRBD1 or TRBD2 (5 bases each). CDR1 SGDLS and CDR2 YYNGEE come from the germline V gene. The CDR3 length is 16 residues. The V and J ends lost 0 bases and 0 bases respectively, with 12 bases between them. CDR3 sequence: CASSVGSGRNQETQYF. The CDR3 nucleotides read TGTGCCAGCAGCGTAGGATCGGGGCGAAACCAAGAGACCCAGTACTTC.

This sequence joins TRBV7-2 and TRBJ1-5; no clear D. CDR1 and CDR2 from the germline V gene are SGHTA and FQGNSA. Trimming pared 6 bases from V and 0 bases from J, leaving 12 bases between. The CDR3 covers 15 residues. In DNA form, the CDR3 reads TGTGCCAGCAGGCAAGGGAGTTATAGCAATCAGCCCCAGCATTTT. It translates to CASRQGSYSNQPQHF. Drawing the rest from reference TRBV7-2 and TRBJ1-5, the complete variable domain is GAGVSQSPSNKVTEKGKDVELRCDPISGHTALYWYRQSLGQGLEFLIYFQGNSAPDKSGLPSDRFSAERTGGSVSTLTIQRTQQEDSAVYLCASRQGSYSNQPQHFGDGTRLSIL.

The J gene is TRBJ1-1, the V gene TRBV6-5; D remains ambiguous. The CDR3 totals 13 residues. Germline CDR1 reads MNHEY; CDR2 reads SVGAGI. Trimming cost V 5 bases and J 5 bases, with 12 bases left between them. CDR3 sequence: CASSPRRGTEAFF. In nucleotides, the CDR3 is TGTGCCAGCAGTCCCCGGAGAGGAACTGAAGCTTTCTTT.

The rearrangement links TRBV30 to TRBJ2-5; D not resolved. Germline lookup yields CDR1 GTSNPN and CDR2 SVGIG (reference sequence). The CDR3 runs 12 residues. The ends were cut back, 0 bases at V and 6 bases at J, with 8 bases in the middle. CDR3 in DNA: TGTGCCTGGAGTGTAGTGTGGAAGACCCAGTACTTC. This encodes CAWSVVWKTQYF.

This clone was counted only a few times. The V and J genes are TRBV7-2 and TRBJ1-3; a possible D gene is TRBD1 (6 bases). CDR1 is SGHTA, CDR2 FQGNSA, per germline. Trimming pared 2 bases from V and 0 bases from J, leaving 8 bases between. The CDR3 sequence is 15 residues long. CDR3 protein: CASSLRGASGNTIYF. In nucleotides, the CDR3 is TGTGCCAGCAGCTTAAGGGGGGCCTCTGGAAACACCATATATTTT.

The gene calls are TRBV9 and TRBJ2-1, with TRBD2 matching 7 bases. V dropped 4 bases and J dropped 8; count of bases not matched to a gene: 12. The CDR3 sequence is 15 residues long. Germline V gene sequence: CDR1 SGDLS, CDR2 YYNGEE. This CDR3 is CASSLRLAEGHEQFF. The CDR3 DNA sequence: TGTGCCAGCAGCCTCCGACTAGCTGAGGGCCATGAGCAGTTCTTC.